The clone carrying this T cell receptor (beta chain) appeared once. The data are from a study of blood T cell repertoires in COVID-19. Background on the study: There were acute and convalescent COVID-19 samples, and they came from the United States, Italy and Spain. T cells, B-cell-depleted T cells, or PBMCs provided the cDNA or gDNA that served as material.

Original processing notes: Cell counts per sample came from amplifying reference gene primers. The repertoire was sequenced with immunoSEQ multiplex PCR; TCRdb's copy has only in-frame clones and lacks some. V and J calls and clone size follow that table, whereas D and trimming were derived from the DNA. The table lists 150,000 or so clones, 84% of them singletons. The CDR3 is 15 residues long. CDR1 and CDR2 (germline): KGHSH, LQKENI. Trimming removed 2 bases from V and 6 bases from J, with 14 bases in between. The sample comprised peripheral blood. The clonotype comes from a human donor in a cohort sampled during active COVID-19. This rearrangement joins TRBV18 to TRBJ2-1; D is possibly TRBD2 (6 bases). CDR3 residues: CASSPGAGTGNEQFF. The CDR3 DNA reads TGTGCCAGCTCACCAGGGGCGGGGACTGGCAATGAGCAGTTCTTC. Full variable domain (remainder filled in from reference TRBV18 and TRBJ2-1): NAGVMQNPRHLVRRRGQEARLRCSPMKGHSHVYWYRQLPEEGLKFMVYLQKENIIDESGMPKERFSAEFPKEGPSILRIQQVVRGDSAAYFCASSPGAGTGNEQFFGPGTRLTVL.